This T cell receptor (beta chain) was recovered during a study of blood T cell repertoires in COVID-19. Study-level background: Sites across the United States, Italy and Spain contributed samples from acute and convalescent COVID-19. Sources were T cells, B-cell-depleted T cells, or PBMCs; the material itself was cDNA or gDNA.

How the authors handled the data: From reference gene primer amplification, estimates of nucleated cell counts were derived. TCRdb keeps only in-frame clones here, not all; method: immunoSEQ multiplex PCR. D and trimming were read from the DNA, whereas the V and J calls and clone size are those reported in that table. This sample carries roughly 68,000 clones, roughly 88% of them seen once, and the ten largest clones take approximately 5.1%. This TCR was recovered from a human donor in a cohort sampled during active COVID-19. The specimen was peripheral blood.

In DNA, the CDR3 is TGTGCCAGCAGCTTAACAGGGAGCTCTGGAAACACCATATATTTT. Its protein product is CASSLTGSSGNTIYF. This chain links TRBV7-2 with TRBJ1-3; perhaps TRBD1 as D (6 bases). This CDR3 has 15 amino acids. Germline assignment: CDR1 SGHTA and CDR2 FQGNSA. Trimming pared 2 bases from V and 0 bases from J, leaving 8 bases between.